This TCR beta chain is drawn from a study of CD8 T cells in ankylosing spondylitis. Overall study results and limits: It appeared that ankylosing spondylitis blood was characterized by a TCR beta motif of several highly homologous variants.

From germline, CDR1 is DFQATT and CDR2 SNEGSKA (reference sequence). The trim removed 1 base at V and 5 bases at J, leaving 6 bases unmatched. The CDR3 covers 15 residues. This clonotype appeared a few times. Its antigen is still unknown. In making TCR beta libraries, quantitative 5'-RACE with molecular barcodes was used. TCRdb reanalysed the 5' RACE reads using MiXCR and keeps one entry per CDR3 protein. In the table there are approximately 240,000 distinct CDR3 sequences, more than 20% of which are singletons. The clonotype comes from a male donor with ankylosing spondylitis or in good health (not recorded which). V and J are TRBV20-1 and TRBJ2-1, with 9 positions matching TRBD2. The sequencing input was blood, either unsorted or a sorted T cell fraction (not recorded which). The CDR3 bases are TGCAGTGCTAGAGGCGGGGGGGGGACCCACAATGAGCAGTTCTTC. Protein sequence: CSARGGGGTHNEQFF.